This T cell receptor beta chain was recovered during a study of blood T cell repertoires in COVID-19. Study-wide context: Acute-phase and convalescent COVID-19 samples originated in the United States, Italy and Spain.

As handled by the study authors: Estimated nucleated cell counts came from reference gene primer amplification. The protocol was immunoSEQ multiplex PCR, while the TCRdb copy is restricted to in-frame clones and leaves out a portion. V and J calls and clone size follow that table, whereas D and trimming were derived from the DNA. The sample shows 140,000 to 150,000 clones, 89% of them seen only once. Trimming stripped 0 bases from V and 2 bases from J, with 8 bases between. CDR3 length: 14 amino acids. Germline loops: CDR1 LGHDT, CDR2 YNNKEL (reference sequence). The sequenced sample consisted of peripheral blood. The chain joins TRBV3-1 (or the pseudogene TRBV3-2) to TRBJ2-7, with D maybe TRBD1 (6 bases). The TCR was taken from a human donor in a cohort sampled during active COVID-19. CDR3 protein: CASSQEQGTYEQYF. Written as DNA, the CDR3 is TGTGCCAGCAGCCAAGAACAGGGCACCTACGAGCAGTACTTC.